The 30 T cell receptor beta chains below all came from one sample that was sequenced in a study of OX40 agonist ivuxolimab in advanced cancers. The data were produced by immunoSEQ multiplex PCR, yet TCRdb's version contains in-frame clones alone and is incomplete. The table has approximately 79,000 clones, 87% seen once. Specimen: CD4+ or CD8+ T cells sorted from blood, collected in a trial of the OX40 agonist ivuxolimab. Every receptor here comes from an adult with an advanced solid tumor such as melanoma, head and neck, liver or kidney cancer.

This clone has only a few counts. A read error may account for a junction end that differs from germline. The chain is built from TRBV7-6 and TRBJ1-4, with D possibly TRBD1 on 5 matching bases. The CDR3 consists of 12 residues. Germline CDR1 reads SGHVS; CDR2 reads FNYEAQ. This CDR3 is CASSLVAGTLIF. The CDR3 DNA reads TGTGCCAGCAGCTTAGTGGCAGGGACCCTTATCTTT.

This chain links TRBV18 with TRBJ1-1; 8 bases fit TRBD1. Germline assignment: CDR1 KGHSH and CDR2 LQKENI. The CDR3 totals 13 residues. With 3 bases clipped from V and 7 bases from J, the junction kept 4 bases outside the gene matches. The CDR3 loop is CASSPGQGGEAFF. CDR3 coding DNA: TGTGCCAGCTCACCCGGACAGGGAGGTGAAGCTTTCTTT.

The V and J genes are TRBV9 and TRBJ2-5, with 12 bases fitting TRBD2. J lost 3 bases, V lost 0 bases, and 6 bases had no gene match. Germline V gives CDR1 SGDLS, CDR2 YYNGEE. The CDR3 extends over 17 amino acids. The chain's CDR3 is CASSVGASGRAEETQYF. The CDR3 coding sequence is TGTGCCAGCAGCGTAGGGGCTAGCGGGAGGGCCGAAGAGACCCAGTACTTC.

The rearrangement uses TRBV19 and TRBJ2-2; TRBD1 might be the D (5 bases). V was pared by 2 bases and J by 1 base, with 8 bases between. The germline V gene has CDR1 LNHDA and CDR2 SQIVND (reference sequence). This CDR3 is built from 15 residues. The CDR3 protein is CASSIRGMNTGELFF. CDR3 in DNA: TGTGCCAGTAGTATAAGGGGAATGAACACCGGGGAGCTGTTTTTT.

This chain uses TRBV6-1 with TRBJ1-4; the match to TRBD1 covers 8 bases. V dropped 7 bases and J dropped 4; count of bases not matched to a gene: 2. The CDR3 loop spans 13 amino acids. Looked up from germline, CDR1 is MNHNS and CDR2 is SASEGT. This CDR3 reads CASIGQGNEKLFF. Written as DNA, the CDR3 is TGTGCCAGCATTGGACAGGGTAATGAAAAACTGTTTTTT.

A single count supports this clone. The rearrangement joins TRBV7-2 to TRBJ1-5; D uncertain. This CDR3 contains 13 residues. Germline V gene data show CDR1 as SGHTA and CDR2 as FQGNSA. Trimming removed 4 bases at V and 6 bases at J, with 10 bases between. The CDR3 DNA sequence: TGTGCCAGCAGCTCCTCTCAACTTCAGCCCCAGCATTTT. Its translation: CASSSSQLQPQHF. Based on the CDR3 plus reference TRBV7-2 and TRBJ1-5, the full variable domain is GAGVSQSPSNKVTEKGKDVELRCDPISGHTALYWYRQSLGQGLEFLIYFQGNSAPDKSGLPSDRFSAERTGGSVSTLTIQRTQQEDSAVYLCASSSSQLQPQHFGDGTRLSIL.

The CDR3 coding sequence is TGCGCCAGCAGCTCAGGGACAACCTCTCTAGGTGAGCAGTTCTTC. Protein: CASSSGTTSLGEQFF. The V call is TRBV5-1, the J call TRBJ2-1; TRBD1 is a possible D gene (6 bases). The CDR3 contains 15 residues. The germline V and J ends were trimmed by 3 bases and 9 bases, with 19 bases remaining between them. Per the germline V gene, CDR1 is SGHRS and CDR2 is YFSETQ.

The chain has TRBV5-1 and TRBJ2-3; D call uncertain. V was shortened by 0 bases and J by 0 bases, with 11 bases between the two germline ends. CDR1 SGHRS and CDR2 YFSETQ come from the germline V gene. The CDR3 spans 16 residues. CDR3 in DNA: TGCGCCAGCAGCTTGGCTGCACAGTCTAGCACAGATACGCAGTATTTT. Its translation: CASSLAAQSSTDTQYF. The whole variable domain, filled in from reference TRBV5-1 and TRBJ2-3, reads KAGVTQTPRYLIKTRGQQVTLSCSPISGHRSVSWYQQTPGQGLQFLFEYFSETQRNKGNFPGRFSGRQFSNSRSEMNVSTLELGDSALYLCASSLAAQSSTDTQYFGPGTRLTVL.

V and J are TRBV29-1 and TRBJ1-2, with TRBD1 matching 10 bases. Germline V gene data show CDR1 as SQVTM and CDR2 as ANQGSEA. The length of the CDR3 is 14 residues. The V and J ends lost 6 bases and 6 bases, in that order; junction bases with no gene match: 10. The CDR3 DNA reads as TGCAGCGTCGGTCCGGGACAGGGGCCTCATGGCTACACCTTC. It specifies CSVGPGQGPHGYTF.

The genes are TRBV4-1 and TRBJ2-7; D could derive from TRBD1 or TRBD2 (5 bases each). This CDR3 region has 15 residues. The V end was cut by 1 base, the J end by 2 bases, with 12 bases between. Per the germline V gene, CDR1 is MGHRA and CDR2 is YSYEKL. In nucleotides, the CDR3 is TGCGCCAGCAGCCAAGGCCGGCAGGGACCCTACGAGCAGTACTTC. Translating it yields CASSQGRQGPYEQYF.

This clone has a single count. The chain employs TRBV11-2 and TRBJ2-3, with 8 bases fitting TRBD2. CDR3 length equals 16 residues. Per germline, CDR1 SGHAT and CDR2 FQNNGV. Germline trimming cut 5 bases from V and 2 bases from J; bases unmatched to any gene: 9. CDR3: CASSTTGTRFTDTQYF. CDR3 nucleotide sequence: TGTGCCAGCAGCACAACCGGGACTAGGTTCACAGATACGCAGTATTTT.

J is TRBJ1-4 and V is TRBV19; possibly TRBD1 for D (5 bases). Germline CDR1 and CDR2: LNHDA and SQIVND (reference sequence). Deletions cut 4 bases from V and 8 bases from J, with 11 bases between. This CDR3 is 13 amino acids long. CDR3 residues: CASSTDSLEKLFF. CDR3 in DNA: TGTGCCAGTAGTACCGACAGCCTAGAAAAACTGTTTTTT. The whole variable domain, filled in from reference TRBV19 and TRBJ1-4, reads DGGITQSPKYLFRKEGQNVTLSCEQNLNHDAMYWYRQDPGQGLRLIYYSQIVNDFQKGDIAEGYSVSREKKESFPLTVTSAQKNPTAFYLCASSTDSLEKLFFGSGTQLSVL.

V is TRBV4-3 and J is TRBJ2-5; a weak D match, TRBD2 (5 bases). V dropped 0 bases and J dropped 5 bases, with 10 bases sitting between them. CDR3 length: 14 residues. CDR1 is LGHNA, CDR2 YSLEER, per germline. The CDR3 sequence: CASSQERARETQYF. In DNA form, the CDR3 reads TGCGCCAGCAGCCAAGAGAGGGCCCGGGAGACCCAGTACTTC.

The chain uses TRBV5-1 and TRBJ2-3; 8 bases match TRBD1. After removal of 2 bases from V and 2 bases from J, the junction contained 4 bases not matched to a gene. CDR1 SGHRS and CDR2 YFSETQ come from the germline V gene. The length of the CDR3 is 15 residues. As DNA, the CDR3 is TGCGCCAGCAGCTTTGCAGGGGGCAACACAGATACGCAGTATTTT. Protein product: CASSFAGGNTDTQYF.

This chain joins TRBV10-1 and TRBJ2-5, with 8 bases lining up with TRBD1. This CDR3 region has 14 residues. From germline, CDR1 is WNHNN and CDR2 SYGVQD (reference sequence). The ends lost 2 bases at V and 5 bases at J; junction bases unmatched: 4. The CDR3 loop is CASSETDREETQYF. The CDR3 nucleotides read TGCGCCAGCAGTGAGACGGACAGGGAGGAGACCCAGTACTTC.

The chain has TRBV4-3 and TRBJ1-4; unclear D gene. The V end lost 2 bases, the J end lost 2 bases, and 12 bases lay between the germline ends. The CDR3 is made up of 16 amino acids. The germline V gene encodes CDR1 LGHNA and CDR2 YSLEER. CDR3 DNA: TGCGCCAGCAGCCAAAAATCGGGGAGGACTAATGAAAAACTGTTTTTT. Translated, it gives CASSQKSGRTNEKLFF.

CDR3 nucleotides: TGTGCCAGCAGTGAAGAGGGGCGGGGGACAGATACGCAGTATTTT. Protein product: CASSEEGRGTDTQYF. The chain has TRBV6-1 and TRBJ2-3; 7 positions agree with TRBD2. The germline gives CDR1 MNHNS, CDR2 SASEGT. The CDR3 contains 15 residues. J was trimmed by 3 bases and V by 1 base; bases with no gene match: 4.

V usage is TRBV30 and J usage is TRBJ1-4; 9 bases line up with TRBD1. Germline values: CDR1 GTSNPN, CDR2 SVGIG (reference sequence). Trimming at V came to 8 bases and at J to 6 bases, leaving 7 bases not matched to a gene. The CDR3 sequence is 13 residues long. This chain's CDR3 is CANSQGAHEKLFF. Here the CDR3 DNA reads TGTGCCAACTCACAGGGGGCGCATGAAAAACTGTTTTTT.

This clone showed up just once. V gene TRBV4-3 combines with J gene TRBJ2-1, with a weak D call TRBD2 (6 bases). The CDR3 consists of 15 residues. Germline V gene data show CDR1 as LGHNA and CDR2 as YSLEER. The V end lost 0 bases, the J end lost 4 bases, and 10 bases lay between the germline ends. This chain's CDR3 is CASSQEGGYYNEQFF. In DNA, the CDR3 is TGCGCCAGCAGCCAAGAGGGGGGATATTACAATGAGCAGTTCTTC.

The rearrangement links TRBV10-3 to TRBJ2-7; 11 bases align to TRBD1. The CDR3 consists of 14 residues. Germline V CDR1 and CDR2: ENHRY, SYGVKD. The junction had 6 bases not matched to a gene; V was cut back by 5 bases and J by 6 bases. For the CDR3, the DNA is TGTGCCATCAGTTACCCCGGGACAGGGGGCGAGCAGTACTTC. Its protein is CAISYPGTGGEQYF.

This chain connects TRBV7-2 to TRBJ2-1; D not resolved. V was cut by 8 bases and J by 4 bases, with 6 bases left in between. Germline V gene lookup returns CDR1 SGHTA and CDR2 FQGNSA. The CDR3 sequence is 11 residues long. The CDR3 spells CASATYNEQFF. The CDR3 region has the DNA TGTGCCAGCGCCACATACAATGAGCAGTTCTTC.

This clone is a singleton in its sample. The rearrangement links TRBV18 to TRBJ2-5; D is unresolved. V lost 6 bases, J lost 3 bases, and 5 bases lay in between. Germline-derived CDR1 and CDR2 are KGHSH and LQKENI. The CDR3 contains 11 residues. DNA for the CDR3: TGTGCCAGCTCGTACAAAGAGACCCAGTACTTC. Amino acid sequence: CASSYKETQYF.

The CDR3 here is CASSLFSSYEQYF. DNA of the CDR3: TGTGCCAGCAGTTTGTTCAGTTCCTACGAGCAGTACTTC. The chain recombines TRBV28 with TRBJ2-7; D is unresolved. CDR1 and CDR2 from the germline V gene are MDHEN and SYDVKM. V shed 3 bases and J shed 1 base, with 7 bases lying between them. The CDR3 extends over 13 amino acids.

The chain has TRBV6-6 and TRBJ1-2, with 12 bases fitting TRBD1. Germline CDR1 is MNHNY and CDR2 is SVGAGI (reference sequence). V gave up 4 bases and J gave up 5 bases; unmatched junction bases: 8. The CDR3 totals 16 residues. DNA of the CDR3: TGTGCCAGCAGTTCCCCGGGACAGGGGGCTGGGTATGGCTACACCTTC. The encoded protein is CASSSPGQGAGYGYTF.

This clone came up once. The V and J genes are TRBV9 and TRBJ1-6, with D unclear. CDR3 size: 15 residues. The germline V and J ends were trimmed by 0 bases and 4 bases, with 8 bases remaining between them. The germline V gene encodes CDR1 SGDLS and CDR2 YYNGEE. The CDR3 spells CASSVARLYNSPLHF. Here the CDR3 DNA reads TGTGCCAGCAGCGTAGCCCGACTTTATAATTCACCCCTCCACTTT.

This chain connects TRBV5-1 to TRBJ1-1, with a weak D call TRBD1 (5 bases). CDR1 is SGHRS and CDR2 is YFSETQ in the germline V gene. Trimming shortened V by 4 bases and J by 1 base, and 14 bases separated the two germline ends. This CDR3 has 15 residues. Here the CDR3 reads CASSPSMGTNTEAFF. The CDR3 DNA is TGCGCCAGCAGCCCGTCCATGGGGACGAACACTGAAGCTTTCTTT. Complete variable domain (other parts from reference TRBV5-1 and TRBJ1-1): KAGVTQTPRYLIKTRGQQVTLSCSPISGHRSVSWYQQTPGQGLQFLFEYFSETQRNKGNFPGRFSGRQFSNSRSEMNVSTLELGDSALYLCASSPSMGTNTEAFFGQGTRLTVV.

CDR3 region: CASETGGDEETQYF. As DNA, the CDR3 is TGTGCCAGCGAGACAGGGGGGGACGAAGAGACCCAGTACTTC. The rearrangement joins TRBV7-8 to TRBJ2-5; 9 nucleotides match TRBD1. Germline CDR1 SGHVS, CDR2 FQNEAQ. V lost 8 bases and J lost 3; bases outside the gene matches: 7. The CDR3 loop spans 14 amino acids.

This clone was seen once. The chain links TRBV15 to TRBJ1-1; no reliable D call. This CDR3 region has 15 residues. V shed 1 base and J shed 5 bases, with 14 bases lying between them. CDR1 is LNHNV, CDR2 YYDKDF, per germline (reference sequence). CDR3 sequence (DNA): TGTGCCACCAGCAGAGCCGGAGAAGGTGGGACTGAAGCTTTCTTT. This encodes CATSRAGEGGTEAFF.

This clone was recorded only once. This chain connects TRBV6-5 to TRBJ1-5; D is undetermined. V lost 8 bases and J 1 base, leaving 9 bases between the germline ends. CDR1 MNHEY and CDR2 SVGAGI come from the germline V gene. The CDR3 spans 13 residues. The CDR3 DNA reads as TGTGCCAGCCGGGAGAACAGCAATCAGCCCCAGCATTTT. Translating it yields CASRENSNQPQHF.

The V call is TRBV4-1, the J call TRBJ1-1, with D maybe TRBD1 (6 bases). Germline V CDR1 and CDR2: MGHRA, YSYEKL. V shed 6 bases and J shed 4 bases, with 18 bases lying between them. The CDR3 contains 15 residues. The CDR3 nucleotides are TGCGCCAGCAGGAATTTGGACAGAACGGTCACTGAAGCTTTCTTT. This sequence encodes CASRNLDRTVTEAFF.